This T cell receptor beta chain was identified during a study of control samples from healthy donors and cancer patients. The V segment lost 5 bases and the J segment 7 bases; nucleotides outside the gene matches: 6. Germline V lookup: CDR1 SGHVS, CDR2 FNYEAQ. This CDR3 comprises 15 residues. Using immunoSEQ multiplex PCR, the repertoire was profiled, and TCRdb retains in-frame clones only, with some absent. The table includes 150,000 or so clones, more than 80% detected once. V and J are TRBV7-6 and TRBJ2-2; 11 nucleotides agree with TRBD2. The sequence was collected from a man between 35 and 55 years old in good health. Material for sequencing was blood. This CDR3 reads CASSPIAGGHGELFF. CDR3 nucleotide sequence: TGTGCCAGCAGCCCCATAGCGGGGGGGCACGGGGAGCTGTTTTTT. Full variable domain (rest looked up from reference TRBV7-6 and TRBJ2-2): GAGVSQSPRYKVTKRGQDVALRCDPISGHVSLYWYRQALGQGPEFLTYFNYEAQQDKSGLPNDRFSAERPEGSISTLTIQRTEQRDSAMYRCASSPIAGGHGELFFGEGSRLTVL.